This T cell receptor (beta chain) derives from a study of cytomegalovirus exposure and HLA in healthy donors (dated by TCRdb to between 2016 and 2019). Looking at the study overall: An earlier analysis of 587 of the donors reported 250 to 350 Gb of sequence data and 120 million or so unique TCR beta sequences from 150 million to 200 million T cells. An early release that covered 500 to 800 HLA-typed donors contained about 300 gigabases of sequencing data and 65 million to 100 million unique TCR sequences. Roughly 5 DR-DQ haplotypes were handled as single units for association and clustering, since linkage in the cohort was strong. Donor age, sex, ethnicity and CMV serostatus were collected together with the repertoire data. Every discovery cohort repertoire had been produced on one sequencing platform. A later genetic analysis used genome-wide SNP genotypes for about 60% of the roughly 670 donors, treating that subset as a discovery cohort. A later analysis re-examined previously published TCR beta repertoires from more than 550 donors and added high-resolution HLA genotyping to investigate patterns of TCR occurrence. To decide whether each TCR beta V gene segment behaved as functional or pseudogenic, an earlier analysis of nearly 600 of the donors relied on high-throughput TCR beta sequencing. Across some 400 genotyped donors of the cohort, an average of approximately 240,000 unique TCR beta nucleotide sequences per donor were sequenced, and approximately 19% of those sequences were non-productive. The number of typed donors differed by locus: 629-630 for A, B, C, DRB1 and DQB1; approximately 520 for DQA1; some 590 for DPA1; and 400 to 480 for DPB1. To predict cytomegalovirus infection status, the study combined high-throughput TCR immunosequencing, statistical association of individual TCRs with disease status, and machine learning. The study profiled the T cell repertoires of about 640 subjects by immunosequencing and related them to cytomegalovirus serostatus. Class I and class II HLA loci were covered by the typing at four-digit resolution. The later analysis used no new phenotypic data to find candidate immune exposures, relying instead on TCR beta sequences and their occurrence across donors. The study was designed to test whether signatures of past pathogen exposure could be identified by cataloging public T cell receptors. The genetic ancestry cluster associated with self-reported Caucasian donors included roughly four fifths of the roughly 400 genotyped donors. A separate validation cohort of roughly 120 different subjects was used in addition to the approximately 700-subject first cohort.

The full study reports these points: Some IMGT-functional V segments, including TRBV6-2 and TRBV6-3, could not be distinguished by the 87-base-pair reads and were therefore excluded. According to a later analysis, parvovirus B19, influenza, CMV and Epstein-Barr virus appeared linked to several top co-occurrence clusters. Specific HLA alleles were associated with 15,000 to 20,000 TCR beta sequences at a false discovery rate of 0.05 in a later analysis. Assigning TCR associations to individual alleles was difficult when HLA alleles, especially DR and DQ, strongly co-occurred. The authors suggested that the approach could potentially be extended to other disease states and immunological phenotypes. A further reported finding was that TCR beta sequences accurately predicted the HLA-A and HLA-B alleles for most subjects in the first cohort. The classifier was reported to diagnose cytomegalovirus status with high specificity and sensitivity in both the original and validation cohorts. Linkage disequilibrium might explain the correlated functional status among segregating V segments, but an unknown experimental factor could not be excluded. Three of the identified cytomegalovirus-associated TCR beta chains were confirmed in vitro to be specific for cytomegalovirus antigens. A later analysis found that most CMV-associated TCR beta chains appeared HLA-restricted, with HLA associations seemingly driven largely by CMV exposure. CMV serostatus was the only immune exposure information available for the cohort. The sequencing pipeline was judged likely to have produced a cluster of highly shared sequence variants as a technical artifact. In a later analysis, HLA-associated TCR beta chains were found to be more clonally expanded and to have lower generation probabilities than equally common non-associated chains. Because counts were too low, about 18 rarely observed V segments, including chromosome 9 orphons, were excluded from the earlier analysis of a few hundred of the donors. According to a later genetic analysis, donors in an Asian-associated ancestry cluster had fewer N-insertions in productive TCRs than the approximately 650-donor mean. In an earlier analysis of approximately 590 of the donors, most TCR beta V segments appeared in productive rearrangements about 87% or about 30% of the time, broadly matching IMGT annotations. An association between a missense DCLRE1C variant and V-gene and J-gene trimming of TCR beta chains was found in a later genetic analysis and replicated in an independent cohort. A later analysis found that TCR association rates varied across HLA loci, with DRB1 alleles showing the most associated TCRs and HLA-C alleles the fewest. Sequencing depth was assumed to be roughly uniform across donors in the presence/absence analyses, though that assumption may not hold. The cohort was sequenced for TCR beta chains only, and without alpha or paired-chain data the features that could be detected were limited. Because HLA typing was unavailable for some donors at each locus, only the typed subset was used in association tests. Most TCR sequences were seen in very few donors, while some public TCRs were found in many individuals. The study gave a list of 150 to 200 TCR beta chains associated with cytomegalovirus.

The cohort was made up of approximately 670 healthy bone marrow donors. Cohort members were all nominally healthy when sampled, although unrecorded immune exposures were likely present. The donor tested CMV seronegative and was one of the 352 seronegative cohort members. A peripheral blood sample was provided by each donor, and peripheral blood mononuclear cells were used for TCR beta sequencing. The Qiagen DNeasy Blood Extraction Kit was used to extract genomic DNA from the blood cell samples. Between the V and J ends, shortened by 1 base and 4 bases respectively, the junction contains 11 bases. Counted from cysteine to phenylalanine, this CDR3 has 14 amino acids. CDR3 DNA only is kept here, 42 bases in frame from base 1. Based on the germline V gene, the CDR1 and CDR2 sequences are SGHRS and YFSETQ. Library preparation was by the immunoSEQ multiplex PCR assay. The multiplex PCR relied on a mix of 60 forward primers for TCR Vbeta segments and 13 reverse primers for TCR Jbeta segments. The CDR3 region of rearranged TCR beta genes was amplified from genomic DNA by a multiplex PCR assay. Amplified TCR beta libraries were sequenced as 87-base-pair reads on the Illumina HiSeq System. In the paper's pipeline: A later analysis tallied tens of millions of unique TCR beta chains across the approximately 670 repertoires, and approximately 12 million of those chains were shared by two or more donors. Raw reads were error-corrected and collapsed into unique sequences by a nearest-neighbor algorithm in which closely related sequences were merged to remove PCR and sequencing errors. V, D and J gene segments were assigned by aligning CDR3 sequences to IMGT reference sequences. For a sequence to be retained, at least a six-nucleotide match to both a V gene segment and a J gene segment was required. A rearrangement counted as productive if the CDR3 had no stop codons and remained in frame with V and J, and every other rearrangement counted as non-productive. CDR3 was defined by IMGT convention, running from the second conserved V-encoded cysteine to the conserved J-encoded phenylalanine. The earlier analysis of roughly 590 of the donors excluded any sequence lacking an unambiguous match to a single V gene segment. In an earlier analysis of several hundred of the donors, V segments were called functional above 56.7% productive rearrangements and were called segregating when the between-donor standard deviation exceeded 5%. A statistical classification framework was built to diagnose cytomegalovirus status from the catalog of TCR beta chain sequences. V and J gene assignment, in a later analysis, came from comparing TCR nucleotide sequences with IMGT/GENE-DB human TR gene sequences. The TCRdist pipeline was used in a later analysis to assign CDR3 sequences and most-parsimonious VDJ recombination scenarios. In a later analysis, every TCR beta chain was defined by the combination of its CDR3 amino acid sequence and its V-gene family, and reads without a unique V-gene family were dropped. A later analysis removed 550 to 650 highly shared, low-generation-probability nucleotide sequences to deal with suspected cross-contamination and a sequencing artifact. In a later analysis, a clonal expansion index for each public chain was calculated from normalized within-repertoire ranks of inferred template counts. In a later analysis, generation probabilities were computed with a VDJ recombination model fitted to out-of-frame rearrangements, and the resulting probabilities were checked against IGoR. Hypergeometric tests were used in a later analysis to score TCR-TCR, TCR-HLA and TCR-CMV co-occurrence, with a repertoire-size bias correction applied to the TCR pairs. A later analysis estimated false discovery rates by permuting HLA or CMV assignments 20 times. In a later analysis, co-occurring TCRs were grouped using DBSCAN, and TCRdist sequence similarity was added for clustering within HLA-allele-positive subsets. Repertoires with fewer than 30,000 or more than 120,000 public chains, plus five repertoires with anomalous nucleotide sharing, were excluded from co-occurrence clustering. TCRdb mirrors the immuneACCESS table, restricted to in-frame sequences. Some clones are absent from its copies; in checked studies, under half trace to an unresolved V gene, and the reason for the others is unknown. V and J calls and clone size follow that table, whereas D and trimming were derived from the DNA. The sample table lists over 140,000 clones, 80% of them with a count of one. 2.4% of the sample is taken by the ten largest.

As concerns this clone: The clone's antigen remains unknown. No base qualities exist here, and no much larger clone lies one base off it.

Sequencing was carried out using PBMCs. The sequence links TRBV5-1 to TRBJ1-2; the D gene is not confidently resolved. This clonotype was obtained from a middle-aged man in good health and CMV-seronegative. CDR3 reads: CASSLQTESYGYTF. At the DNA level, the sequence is TGCGCCAGCAGCTTGCAAACAGAATCCTATGGCTACACCTTC.